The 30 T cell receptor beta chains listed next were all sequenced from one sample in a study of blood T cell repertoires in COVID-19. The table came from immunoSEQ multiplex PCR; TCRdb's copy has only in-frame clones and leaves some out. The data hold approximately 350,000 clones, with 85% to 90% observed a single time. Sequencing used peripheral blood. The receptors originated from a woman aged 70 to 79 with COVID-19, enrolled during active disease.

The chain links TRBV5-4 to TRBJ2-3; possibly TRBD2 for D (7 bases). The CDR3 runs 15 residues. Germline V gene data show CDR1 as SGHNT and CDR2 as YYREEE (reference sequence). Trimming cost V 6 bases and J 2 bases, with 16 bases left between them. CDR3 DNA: TGTGCCAGCAAGGGGGGGGAGTGGGACACAGATACGCAGTATTTT. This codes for CASKGGEWDTDTQYF. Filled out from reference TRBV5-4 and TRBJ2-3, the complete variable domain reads ETGVTQSPTHLIKTRGQQVTLRCSSQSGHNTVSWYQQALGQGPQFIFQYYREEENGRGNFPPRFSGLQFPNYSSELNVNALELDDSALYLCASKGGEWDTDTQYFGPGTRLTVL.

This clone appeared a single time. CDR3 in DNA: TGTGCCAGCAGTTACTCCATGGGACAGTACAATGAGCAGTTCTTC. This translates into CASSYSMGQYNEQFF. The chain couples TRBV6-5 to TRBJ2-1; TRBD1 aligns across 7 bases. In germline, CDR1 is MNHEY, CDR2 SVGAGI. With 0 bases clipped from V and 4 bases from J, the junction kept 3 bases outside the gene matches. There are 15 residues in the CDR3.

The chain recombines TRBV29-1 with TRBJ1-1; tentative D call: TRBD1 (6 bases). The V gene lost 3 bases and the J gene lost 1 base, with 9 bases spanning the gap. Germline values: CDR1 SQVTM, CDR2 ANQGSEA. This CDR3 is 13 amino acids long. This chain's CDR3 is CSVDTRGNTEAFF. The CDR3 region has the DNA TGCAGCGTTGATACCAGGGGGAACACTGAAGCTTTCTTT.

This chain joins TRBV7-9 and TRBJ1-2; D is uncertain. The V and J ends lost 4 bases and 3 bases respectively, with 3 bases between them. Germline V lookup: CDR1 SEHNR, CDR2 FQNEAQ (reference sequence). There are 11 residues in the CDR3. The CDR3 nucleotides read TGTGCCAGCAGCTACTACTATGGCTACACCTTC. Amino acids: CASSYYYGYTF.

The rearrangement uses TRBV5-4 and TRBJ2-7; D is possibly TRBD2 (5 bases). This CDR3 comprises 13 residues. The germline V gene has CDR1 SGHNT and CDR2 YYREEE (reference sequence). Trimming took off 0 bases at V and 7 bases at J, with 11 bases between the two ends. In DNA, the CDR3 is TGTGCCAGCAGCTTGGACGGAGGTAGGGAGCAGTACTTC. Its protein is CASSLDGGREQYF.

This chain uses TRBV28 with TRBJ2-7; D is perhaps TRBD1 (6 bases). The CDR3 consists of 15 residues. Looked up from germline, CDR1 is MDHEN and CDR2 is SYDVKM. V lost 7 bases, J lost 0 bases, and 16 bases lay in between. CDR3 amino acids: CASTPGTPISYEQYF. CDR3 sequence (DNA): TGTGCCAGCACCCCAGGGACACCCATCTCCTACGAGCAGTACTTC.

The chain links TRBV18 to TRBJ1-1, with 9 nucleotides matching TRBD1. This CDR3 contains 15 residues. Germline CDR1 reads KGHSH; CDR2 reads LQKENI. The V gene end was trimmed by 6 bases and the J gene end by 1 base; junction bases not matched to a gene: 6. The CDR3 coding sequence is TGTGCCAGCTCCCCAGGACAGGGGACGAACACTGAAGCTTTCTTT. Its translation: CASSPGQGTNTEAFF.

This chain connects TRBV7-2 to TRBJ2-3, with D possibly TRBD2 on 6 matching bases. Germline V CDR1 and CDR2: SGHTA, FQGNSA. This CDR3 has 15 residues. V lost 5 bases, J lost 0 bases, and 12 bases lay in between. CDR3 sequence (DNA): TGTGCCAGCAGCCATAGCGGCCTTAGCACAGATACGCAGTATTTT. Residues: CASSHSGLSTDTQYF.

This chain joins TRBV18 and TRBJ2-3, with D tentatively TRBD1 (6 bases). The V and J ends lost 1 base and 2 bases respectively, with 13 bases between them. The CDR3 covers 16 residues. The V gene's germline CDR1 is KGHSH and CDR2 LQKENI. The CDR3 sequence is CASSPLGDTITDTQYF. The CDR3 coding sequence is TGTGCCAGCTCACCACTTGGGGACACAATCACAGATACGCAGTATTTT.

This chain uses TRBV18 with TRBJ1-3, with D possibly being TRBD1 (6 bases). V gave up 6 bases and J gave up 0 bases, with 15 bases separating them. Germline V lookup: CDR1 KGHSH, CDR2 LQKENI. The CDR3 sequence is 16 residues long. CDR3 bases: TGTGCCAGCTCCCAGGGGCAGGGTGACTCTGGAAACACCATATATTTT. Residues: CASSQGQGDSGNTIYF.

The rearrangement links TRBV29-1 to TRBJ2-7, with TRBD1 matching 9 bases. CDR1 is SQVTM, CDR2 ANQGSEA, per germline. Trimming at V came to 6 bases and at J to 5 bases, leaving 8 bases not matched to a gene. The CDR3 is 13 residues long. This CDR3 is CSVARDRVDEQYF. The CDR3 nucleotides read TGCAGCGTCGCCCGGGACAGGGTCGACGAGCAGTACTTC.

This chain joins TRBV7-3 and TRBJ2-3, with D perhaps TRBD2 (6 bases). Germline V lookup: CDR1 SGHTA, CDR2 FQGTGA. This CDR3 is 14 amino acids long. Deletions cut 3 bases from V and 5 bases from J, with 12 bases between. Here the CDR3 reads CASSFGGKKDTQYF. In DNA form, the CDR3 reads TGTGCCAGCAGCTTTGGGGGGAAGAAAGATACGCAGTATTTT.

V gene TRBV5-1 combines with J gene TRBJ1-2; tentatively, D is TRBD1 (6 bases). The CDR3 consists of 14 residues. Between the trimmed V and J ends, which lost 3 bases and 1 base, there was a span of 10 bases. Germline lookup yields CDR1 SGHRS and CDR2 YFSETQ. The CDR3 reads CASSSGVFNYGYTF. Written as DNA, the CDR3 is TGCGCCAGCAGCTCAGGGGTGTTTAACTATGGCTACACCTTC.

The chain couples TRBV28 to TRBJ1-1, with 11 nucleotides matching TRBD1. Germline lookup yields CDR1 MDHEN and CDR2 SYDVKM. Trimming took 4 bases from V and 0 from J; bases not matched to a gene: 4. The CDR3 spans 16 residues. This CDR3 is CASSSGTGGMNTEAFF. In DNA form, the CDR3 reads TGTGCCAGCAGTTCCGGGACAGGGGGGATGAACACTGAAGCTTTCTTT.

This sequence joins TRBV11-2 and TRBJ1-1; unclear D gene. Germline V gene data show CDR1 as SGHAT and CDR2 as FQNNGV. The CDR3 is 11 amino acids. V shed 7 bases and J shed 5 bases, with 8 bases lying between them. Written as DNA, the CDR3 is TGTGCCAGCACCCGAGGAACTGAAGCTTTCTTT. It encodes CASTRGTEAFF.

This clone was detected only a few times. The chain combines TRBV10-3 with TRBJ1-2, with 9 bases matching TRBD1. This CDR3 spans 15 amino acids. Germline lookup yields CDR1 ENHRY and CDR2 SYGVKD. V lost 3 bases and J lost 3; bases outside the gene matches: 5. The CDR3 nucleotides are TGTGCCATCAGTGACCTGGGACAGGGAGACTATGGCTACACCTTC. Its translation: CAISDLGQGDYGYTF.

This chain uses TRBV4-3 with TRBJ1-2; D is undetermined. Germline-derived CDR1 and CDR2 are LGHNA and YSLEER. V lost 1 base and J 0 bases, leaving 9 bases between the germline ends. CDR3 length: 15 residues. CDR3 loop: CASSQASPANYGYTF. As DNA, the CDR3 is TGCGCCAGCAGCCAAGCTTCCCCAGCTAACTATGGCTACACCTTC.

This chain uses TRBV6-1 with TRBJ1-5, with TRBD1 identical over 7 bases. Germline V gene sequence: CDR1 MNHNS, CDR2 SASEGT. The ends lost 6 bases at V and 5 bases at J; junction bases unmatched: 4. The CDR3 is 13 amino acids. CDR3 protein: CASRGTVYQPQHF. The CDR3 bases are TGTGCCAGCAGGGGGACAGTTTATCAGCCCCAGCATTTT.

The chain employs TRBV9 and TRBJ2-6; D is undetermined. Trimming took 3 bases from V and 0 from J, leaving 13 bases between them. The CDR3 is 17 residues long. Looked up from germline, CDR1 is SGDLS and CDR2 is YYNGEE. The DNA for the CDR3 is TGTGCCAGCAGCGACAGTATTTCCTTCTCTGGGGCCAACGTCCTGACTTTC. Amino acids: CASSDSISFSGANVLTF. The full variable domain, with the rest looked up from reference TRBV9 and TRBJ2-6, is DSGVTQTPKHLITATGQRVTLRCSPRSGDLSVYWYQQSLDQGLQFLIQYYNGEERAKGNILERFSAQQFPDLHSELNLSSLELGDSALYFCASSDSISFSGANVLTFGAGSRLTVL.

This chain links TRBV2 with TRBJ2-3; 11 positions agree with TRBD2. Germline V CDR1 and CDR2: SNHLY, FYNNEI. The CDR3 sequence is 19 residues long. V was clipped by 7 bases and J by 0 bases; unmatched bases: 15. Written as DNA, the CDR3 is TGTGCCAGCATGCCCCCTTTAGCGGGGGGGCACTCTAGCACAGATACGCAGTATTTT. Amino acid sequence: CASMPPLAGGHSSTDTQYF.

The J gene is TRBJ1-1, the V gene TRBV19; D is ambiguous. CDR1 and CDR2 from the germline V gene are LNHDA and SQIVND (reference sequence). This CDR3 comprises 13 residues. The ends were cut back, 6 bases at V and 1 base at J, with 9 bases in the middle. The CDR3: CASRAPGNTEAFF. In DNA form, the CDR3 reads TGTGCCAGTAGGGCCCCAGGGAACACTGAAGCTTTCTTT.

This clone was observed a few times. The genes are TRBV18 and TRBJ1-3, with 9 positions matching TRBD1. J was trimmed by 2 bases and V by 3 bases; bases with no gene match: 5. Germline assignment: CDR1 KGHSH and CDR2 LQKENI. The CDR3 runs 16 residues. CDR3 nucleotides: TGTGCCAGCTCACCCATCGGGACAGGGACTGGAAACACCATATATTTT. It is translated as CASSPIGTGTGNTIYF.

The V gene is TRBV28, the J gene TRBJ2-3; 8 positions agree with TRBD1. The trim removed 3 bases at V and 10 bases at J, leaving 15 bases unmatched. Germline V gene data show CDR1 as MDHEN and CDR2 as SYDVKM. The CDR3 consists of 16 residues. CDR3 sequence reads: CASSFWQGARRSAQYF. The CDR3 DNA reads TGTGCCAGCAGTTTTTGGCAGGGGGCGCGTCGGTCTGCGCAGTATTTT.

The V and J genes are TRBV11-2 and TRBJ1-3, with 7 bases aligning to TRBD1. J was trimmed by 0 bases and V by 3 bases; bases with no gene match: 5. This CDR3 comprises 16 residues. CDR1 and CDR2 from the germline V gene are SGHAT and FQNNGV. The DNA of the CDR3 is TGTGCCAGCAGCTTCCCCCGGGACAGCTCTGGAAACACCATATATTTT. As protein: CASSFPRDSSGNTIYF.

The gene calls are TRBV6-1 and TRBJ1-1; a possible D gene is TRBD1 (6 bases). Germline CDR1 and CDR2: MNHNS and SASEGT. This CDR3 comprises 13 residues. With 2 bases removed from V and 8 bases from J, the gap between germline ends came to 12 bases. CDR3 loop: CASSEQGPLEAFF. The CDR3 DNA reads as TGTGCCAGCAGTGAACAGGGGCCTCTCGAAGCTTTCTTT.

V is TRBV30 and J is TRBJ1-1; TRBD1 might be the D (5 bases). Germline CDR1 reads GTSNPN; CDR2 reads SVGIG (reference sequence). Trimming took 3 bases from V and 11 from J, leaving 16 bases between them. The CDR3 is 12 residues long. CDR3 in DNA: TGTGCCTGGAGCCTAAACAGGTTAAATGCTTTCTTT. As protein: CAWSLNRLNAFF.

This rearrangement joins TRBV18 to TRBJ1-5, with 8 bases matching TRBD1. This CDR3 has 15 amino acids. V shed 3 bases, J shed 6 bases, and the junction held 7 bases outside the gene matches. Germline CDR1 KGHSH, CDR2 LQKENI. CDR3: CASSPTGVSGQPQHF. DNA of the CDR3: TGTGCCAGCTCACCGACAGGGGTAAGTGGTCAGCCCCAGCATTTT.

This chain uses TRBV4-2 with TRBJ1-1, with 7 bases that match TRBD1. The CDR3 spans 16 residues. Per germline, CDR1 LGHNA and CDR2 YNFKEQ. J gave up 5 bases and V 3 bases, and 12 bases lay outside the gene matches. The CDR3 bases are TGTGCCAGCAGCCACATCATGGACAGGAGAGGGACTGAAGCTTTCTTT. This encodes CASSHIMDRRGTEAFF.

The CDR3 protein is CASSFAGGDYGYTF. CDR3 bases: TGTGCCAGCAGCTTCGCAGGGGGCGACTATGGCTACACCTTC. This rearrangement joins TRBV7-9 to TRBJ1-2; 8 bases are a match to TRBD1. The germline CDR1 and CDR2 sequences are SEHNR and FQNEAQ (reference sequence). With V trimmed by 3 bases and J by 3 bases, 3 bases remained unmatched. CDR3 size: 14 residues.

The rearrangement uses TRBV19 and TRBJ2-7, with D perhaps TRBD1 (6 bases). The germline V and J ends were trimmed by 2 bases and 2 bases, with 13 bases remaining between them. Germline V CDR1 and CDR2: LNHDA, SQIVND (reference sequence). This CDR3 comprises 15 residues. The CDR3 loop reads CASSIRGTAPYEQYF. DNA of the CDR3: TGTGCCAGTAGTATAAGGGGGACGGCCCCCTACGAGCAGTACTTC.